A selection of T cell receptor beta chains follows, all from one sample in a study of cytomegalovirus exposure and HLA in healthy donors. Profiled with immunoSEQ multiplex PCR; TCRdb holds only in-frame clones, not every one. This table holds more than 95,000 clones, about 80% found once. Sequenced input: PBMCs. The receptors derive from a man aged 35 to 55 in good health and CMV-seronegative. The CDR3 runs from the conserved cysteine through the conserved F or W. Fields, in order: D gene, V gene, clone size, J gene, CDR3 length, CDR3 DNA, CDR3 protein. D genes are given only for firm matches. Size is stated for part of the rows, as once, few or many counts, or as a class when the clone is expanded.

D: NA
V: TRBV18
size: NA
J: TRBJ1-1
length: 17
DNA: TGTGCCAGCTCACTAAGTCTCTCGGGAGGATCTAGAGGGGATGCTTTCTTT
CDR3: CASSLSLSGGSRGDAFF

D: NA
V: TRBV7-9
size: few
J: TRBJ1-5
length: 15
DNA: TGTGCCAGCAGCTTAGGACAAGGCTTCCATCAGCCCCAGCATTTT
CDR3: CASSLGQGFHQPQHF

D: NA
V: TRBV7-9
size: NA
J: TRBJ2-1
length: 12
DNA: TGTGCCAGCAGCTTAGGGCACAATGAGCAGTTCTTC
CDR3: CASSLGHNEQFF

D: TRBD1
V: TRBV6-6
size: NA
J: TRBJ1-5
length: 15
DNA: TGTGCCAGCCTCCCCGGGACAGGGGGCGATCAGCCCCAGCATTTT
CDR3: CASLPGTGGDQPQHF

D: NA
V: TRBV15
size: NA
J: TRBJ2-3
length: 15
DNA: TGTGCCACCAGCAGAGAGGGCAGGGATGGGGATACGCAGTATTTT
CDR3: CATSREGRDGDTQYF

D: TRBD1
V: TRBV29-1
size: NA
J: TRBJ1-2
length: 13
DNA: TGCAGCGCTATCCTAGGGGGCGGGTATGGCTACACCTTC
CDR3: CSAILGGGYGYTF

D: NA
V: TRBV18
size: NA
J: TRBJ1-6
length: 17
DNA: TGTGCCAGCTCACCTTTGAAAGGGGACTCCCATAATTCACCCCTCCACTTT
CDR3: CASSPLKGDSHNSPLHF

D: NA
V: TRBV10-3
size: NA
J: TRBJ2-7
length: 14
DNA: TGTGCCATCAGGGGGCGGGACAGCCCTTCCGAGCAGTACTTC
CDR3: CAIRGRDSPSEQYF

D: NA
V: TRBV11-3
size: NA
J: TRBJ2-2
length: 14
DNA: TGTGCCAGCAAAGGACAGACGAACACCGGGGAGCTGTTTTTT
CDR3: CASKGQTNTGELFF

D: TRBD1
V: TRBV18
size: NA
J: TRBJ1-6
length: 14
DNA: TGTGCCAGCTCCGACAGGGAAAGGAATTCACCCCTCCACTTT
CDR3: CASSDRERNSPLHF

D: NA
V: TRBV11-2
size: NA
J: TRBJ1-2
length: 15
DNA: TGTGCCAGCAGAGGAACAAAACGACAGACCTCGTTGTACACCTTC
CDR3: CASRGTKRQTSLYTF

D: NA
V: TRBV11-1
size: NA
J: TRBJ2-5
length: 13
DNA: TGTGCCAGCAGCTTAGGACAGCAAGAGACCCAGTACTTC
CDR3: CASSLGQQETQYF

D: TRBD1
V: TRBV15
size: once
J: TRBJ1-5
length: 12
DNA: TGTGCCACCGGGACAGGCAATCAGCCCCAGCATTTT
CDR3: CATGTGNQPQHF

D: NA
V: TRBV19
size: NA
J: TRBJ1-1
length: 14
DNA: TGTGCCAGTAGTATAGCGTCGGGGAACACTGAAGCTTTCTTT
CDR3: CASSIASGNTEAFF

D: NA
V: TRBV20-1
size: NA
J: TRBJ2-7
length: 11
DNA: TGCAGTGCTAGCCCCCGGGGCGAGCAGTACTTC
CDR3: CSASPRGEQYF

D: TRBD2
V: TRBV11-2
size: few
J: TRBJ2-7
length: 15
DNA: TGTGCCAGCAGCTCGGGACTAGCGGGTTCCTACGAGCAGTACTTC
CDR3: CASSSGLAGSYEQYF

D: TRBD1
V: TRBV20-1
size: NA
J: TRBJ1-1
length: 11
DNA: TGCAGTGCAAATCCGGGACAGGCTTTTTTCTTT
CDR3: CSANPGQAFFF

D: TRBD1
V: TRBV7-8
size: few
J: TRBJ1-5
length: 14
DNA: TGTGCCAGCAGCTTTGACAGGGGCAATCAGCCCCAGCATTTT
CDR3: CASSFDRGNQPQHF

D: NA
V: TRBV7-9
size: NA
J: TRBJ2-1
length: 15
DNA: TGTGCCAGCAGCACCCGTTTAGTTGGAGTCGGTGAGCAGTTCTTC
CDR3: CASSTRLVGVGEQFF

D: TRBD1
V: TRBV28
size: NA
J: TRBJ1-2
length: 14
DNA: TGTGCCAGCTCCCCCGGGACAGGTTTCTATGGCTACACCTTC
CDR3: CASSPGTGFYGYTF

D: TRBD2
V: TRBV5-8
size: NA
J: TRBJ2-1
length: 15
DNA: TGTGCCAGCAGCTTCTCAGCGGGGGGCCTCAATGAGCAGTTCTTC
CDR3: CASSFSAGGLNEQFF

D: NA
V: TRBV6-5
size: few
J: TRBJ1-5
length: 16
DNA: TGTGCCAGCAGTTCTGTTGGGGGGGGAGGGAAGCAGCCCCAGCATTTT
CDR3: CASSSVGGGGKQPQHF

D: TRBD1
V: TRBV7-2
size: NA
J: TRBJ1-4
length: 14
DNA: TGTGCCAGCAGGCGGGACAGGGGTAATGAAAAACTGTTTTTT
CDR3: CASRRDRGNEKLFF

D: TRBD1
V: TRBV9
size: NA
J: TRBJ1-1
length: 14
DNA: TGTGCCAGCAGCGTAGTGGGACAGGGTACTGAAGCTTTCTTT
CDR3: CASSVVGQGTEAFF

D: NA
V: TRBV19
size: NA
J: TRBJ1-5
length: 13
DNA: TGTGCCAGTATTGGTTCGGAGAATCAGCCCCAGCATTTT
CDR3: CASIGSENQPQHF

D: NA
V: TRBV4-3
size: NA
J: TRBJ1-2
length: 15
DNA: TGCGCCAGCAGCCATCTCCGACCGGCGGCGGATGGCTACACCTTC
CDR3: CASSHLRPAADGYTF

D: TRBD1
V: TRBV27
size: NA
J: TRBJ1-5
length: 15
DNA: TGTGCCAGCAGAACCGGACAGGGGCTAACTCAGCCCCAGCATTTT
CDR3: CASRTGQGLTQPQHF

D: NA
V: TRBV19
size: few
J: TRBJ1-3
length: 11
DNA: TGTGCCAGTAGGAGGGGAAACACCATATATTTT
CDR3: CASRRGNTIYF

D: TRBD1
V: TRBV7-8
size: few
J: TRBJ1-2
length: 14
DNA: TGTGCCAGCAGCTTGGGACAGGGCATATATGGCTACACCTTC
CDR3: CASSLGQGIYGYTF

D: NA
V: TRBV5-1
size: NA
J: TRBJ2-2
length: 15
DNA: TGCGCCAGCAGCGTTCCCAGGGGTGATGTCGGGGAGCTGTTTTTT
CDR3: CASSVPRGDVGELFF

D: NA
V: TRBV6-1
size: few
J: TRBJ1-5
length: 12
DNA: TGTGCCAGCAGGGGCAACAATCAGCCCCAGCATTTT
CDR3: CASRGNNQPQHF

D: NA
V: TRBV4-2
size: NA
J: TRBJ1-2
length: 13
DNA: TGTGCCAGCAGCCAAGCAGGAGGGGATGGCTACACCTTC
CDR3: CASSQAGGDGYTF

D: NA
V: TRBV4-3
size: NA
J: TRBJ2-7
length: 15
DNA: TGCGCCAGCAGCCAAGATAGTCAGGGATCCTACGAGCAGTACTTC
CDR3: CASSQDSQGSYEQYF

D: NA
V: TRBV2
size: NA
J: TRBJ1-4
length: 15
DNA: TGTGCCAGCATGAGGGCCGCGGCCGCTAATGAAAAACTGTTTTTT
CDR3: CASMRAAAANEKLFF

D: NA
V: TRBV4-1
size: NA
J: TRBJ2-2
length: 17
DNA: TGCGCCAGCAGCCAAGAGGCAGACAGGATCCCAGCCGGGGAGCTGTTTTTT
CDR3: CASSQEADRIPAGELFF

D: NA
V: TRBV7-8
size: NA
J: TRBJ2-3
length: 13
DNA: TGTGCCAGCAGCTTGGCACAGCGGTCGGCGCAGTATTTT
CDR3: CASSLAQRSAQYF

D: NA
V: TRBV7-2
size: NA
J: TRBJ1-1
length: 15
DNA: TGTGCCAGCAGCTCTCAGGGAAGCGATTACACTGAAGCTTTCTTT
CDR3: CASSSQGSDYTEAFF

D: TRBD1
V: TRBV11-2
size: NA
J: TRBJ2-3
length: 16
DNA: TGTGCCAGCAGCTTAATTGGCAGGGGGAAAACAGATACGCAGTATTTT
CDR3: CASSLIGRGKTDTQYF

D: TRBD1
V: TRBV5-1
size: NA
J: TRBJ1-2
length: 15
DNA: TGCGCCAGCAGCTTGGCAGGGGGCTCGTGGGATGGCTACACCTTC
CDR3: CASSLAGGSWDGYTF

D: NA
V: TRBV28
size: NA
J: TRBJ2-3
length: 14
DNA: TGTGCCAGCAGTCCCCTCCTAGGCGCAGATACGCAGTATTTT
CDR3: CASSPLLGADTQYF

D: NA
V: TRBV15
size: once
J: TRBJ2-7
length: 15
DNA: TGTGCCACCAGCAGAGATTTGACTCCGGTCTACGAGCAGTACTTC
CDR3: CATSRDLTPVYEQYF